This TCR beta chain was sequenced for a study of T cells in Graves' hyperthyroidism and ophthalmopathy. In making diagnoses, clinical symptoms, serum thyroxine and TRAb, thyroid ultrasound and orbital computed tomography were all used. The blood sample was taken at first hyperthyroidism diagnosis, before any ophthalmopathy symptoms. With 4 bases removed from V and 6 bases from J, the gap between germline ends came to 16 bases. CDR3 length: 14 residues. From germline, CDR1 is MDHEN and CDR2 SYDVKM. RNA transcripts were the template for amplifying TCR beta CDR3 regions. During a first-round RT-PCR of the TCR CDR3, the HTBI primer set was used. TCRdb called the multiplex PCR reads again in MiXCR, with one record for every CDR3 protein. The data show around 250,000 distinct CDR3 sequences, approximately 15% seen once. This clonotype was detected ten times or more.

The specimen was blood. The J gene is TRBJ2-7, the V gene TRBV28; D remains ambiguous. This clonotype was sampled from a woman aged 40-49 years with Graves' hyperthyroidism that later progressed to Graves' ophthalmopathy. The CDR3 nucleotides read TGTGCCAGCAGTTCGGCATGGGTAGAGGCCGAGCAGTACTTC. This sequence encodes CASSSAWVEAEQYF.